The clone carrying this TCR beta chain was seen a handful of times. These data come from a study of T-cell reconstitution after alpha-beta-depleted transplantation in children. Unique molecular identifiers were incorporated during preparation of the TCRbeta library. TCRdb passed the PCR reads through MiXCR, listing each CDR3 protein once. This table holds 380,000 or so distinct CDR3 sequences, about an eighth found once. This TCR was sampled from a human donor who donated a stem cell graft to a child with Fanconi anemia. The sequences come from PBMCs, collected from the stem cell graft.

CDR3 sequence (DNA): TGTGCCAGCAGCCAAGTCGGGCTAAGCTCCTACAATGAGCAGTTCTTC. Translating gives CASSQVGLSSYNEQFF. The J gene is TRBJ2-1, the V gene TRBV4-2; D not resolved. The CDR3 is 16 amino acids. Trimming left V 1 base short and J 0 bases short, with 10 bases between. Germline-derived CDR1 and CDR2 are LGHNA and YNFKEQ.